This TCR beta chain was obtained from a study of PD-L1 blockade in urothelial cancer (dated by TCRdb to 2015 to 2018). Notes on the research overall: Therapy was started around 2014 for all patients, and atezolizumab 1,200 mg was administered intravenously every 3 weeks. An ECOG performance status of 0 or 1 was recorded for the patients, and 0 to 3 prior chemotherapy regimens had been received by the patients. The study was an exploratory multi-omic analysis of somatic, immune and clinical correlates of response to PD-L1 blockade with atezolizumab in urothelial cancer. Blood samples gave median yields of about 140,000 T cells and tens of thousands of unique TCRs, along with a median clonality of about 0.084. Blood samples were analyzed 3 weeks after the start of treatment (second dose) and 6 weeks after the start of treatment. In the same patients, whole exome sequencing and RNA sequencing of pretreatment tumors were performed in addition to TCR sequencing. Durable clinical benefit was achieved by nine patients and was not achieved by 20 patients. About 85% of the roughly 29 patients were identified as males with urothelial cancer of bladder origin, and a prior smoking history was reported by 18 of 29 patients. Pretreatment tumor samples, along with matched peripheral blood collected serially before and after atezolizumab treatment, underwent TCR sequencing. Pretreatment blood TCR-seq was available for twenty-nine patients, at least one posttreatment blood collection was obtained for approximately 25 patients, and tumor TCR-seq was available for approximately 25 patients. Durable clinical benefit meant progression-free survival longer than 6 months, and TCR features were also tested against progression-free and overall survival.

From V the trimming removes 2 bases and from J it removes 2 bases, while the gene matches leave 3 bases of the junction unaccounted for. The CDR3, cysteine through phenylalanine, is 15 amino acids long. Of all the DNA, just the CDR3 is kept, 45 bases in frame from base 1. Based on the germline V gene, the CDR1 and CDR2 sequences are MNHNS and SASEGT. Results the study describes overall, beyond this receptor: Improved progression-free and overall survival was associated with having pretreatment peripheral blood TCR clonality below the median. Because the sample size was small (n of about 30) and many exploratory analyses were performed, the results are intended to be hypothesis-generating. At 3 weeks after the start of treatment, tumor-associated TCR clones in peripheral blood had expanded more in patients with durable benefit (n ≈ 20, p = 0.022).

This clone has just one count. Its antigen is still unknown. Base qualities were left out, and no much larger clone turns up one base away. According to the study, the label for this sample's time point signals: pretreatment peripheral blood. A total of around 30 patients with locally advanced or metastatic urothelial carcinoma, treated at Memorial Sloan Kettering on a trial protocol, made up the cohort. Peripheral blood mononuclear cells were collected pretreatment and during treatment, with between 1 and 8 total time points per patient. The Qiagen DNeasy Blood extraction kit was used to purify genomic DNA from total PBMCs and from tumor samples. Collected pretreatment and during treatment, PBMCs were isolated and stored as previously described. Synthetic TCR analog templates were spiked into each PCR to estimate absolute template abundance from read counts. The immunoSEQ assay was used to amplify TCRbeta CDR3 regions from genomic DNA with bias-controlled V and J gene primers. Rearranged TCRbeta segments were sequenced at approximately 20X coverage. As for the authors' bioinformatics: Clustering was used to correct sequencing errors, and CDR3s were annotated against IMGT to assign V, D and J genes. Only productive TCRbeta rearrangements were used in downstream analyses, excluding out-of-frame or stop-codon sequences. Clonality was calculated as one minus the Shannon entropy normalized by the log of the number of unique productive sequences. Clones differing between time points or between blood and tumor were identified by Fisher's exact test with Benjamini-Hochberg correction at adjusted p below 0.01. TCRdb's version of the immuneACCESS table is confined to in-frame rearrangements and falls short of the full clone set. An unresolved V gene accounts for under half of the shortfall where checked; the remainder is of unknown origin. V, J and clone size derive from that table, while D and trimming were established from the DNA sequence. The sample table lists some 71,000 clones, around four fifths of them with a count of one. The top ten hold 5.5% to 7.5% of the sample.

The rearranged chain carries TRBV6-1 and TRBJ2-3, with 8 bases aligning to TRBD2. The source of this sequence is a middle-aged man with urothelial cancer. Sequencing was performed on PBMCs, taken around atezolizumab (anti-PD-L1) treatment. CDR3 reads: CASSERGGHTDTQYF. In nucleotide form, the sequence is TGTGCCAGCAGTGAACGGGGGGGACACACAGATACGCAGTATTTT.